The sequence of this T cell receptor (beta chain) was determined in a study of shared T cell receptors in the human thymus. Germline CDR1 reads MDHEN; CDR2 reads SYDVKM. The ends were cut back, 7 bases at V and 9 bases at J, with 18 bases in the middle. The CDR3 is made up of 13 amino acids. This table comes from immunoSEQ multiplex PCR, and its TCRdb copy is limited to in-frame clones, with some not included. The table includes hundreds of thousands of clones, approximately 88% detected once. This sample also appeared in a second study, on human thymus T cells. Turning to that study: Donation was from healthy Finnish infants who were having corrective surgery that addressed congenital heart defects. V and J genes seemed to be used with bias in thymic and blood repertoires. Thymic TCR repertoires of unrelated people reportedly overlapped highly.

The sequence was collected from a boy younger than two with a congenital heart defect. The material sequenced was thymocytes. The chain is built from TRBV28 and TRBJ1-2; D remains ambiguous. The CDR3 nucleotides read TGTGCCAGCAACCAAGGGAGGGCCCGTAGCTACACCTTC. It is translated as CASNQGRARSYTF.